The text below deals with one T cell receptor (beta chain). The V segment lost 4 bases and the J segment 0 bases; nucleotides outside the gene matches: 13. This CDR3 has 17 amino acids. Germline CDR1 is SGHRS and CDR2 is YFSETQ. These data are taken from a study of blood T cell repertoires in COVID-19. Study-wide background: Samples of COVID-19 (acute and convalescent) were obtained from the United States, Italy and Spain. From T cells, B-cell-depleted T cells, or PBMCs came the material, which was cDNA or gDNA.

In the source study's methods: Reference gene primer amplification gave nucleated cell count estimates. Generated by immunoSEQ multiplex PCR, the TCRdb table keeps only in-frame clones and is missing some. V and J calls plus clone size are reproduced from that table; the DNA served to infer D and trimming. The sample carries more than 75,000 clones, around 88% recorded once. This rearrangement joins TRBV5-1 to TRBJ2-7, with 7 nucleotides matching TRBD1. Sequenced sample: peripheral blood. This TCR came from an elderly woman with acute or convalescent COVID-19. CDR3 nucleotides: TGCGCCAGCAGCGTTGCCCCTACAGGGGCCCTCTCCTACGAGCAGTACTTC. Its translation is CASSVAPTGALSYEQYF.